Below, 3 T cell receptor beta chains from the same sample are listed, as sequenced in a study of cytomegalovirus exposure and HLA in healthy donors. Sequenced by immunoSEQ multiplex PCR; TCRdb stores in-frame clones only, minus some. The data contain under 85,000 clones, roughly 94% of them singletons. The sequenced sample was PBMCs. All receptors come from a woman between 18 and 29 years old in good health and CMV-seronegative.

The chain combines TRBV27 with TRBJ2-7; D is perhaps TRBD2 (7 bases). Germline-derived CDR1 and CDR2 are MNHEY and SMNVEV (reference sequence). V gave up 6 bases and J gave up 5 bases, with 14 bases separating them. There are 13 residues in the CDR3. CDR3 sequence reads: CASRRGAVNEQYF. The CDR3 nucleotides are TGTGCCAGCAGACGGGGGGCCGTAAACGAGCAGTACTTC.

The chain couples TRBV7-6 to TRBJ2-7, with 7 bases identical to TRBD2. CDR3 length equals 14 residues. CDR1 SGHVS and CDR2 FNYEAQ come from the germline V gene. Unmatched junction bases numbered 6, after V lost 5 bases and J lost 2 bases. The CDR3 DNA follows: TGTGCCAGCAGCCTGGCTAGCGGAACCTACGAGCAGTACTTC. This codes for CASSLASGTYEQYF.

The chain couples TRBV9 to TRBJ2-2, with 9 bases that match TRBD2. The CDR3 covers 15 residues. The germline V gene has CDR1 SGDLS and CDR2 YYNGEE. The V segment lost 3 bases and the J segment 4 bases; nucleotides outside the gene matches: 4. The chain's CDR3 is CASSGSGRTTGELFF. The DNA for the CDR3 is TGTGCCAGCAGCGGTAGCGGGAGAACCACCGGGGAGCTGTTTTTT.